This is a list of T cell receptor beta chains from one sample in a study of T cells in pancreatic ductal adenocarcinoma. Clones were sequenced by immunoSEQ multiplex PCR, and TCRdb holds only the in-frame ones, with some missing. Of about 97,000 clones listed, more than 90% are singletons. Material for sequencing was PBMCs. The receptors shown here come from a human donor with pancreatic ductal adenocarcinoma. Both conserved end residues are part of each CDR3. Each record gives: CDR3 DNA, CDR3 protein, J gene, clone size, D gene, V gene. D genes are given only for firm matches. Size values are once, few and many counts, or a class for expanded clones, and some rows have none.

TGTGCCAGCAGCCCGCAGGGGAGGGACAAAAACATTCAGTACTTC	CASSPQGRDKNIQYF	TRBJ2-4	-	-	TRBV28
TGTGCCAGCGGGGGACAGCATTACACTGAAGCTTTCTTT	CASGGQHYTEAFF	TRBJ1-1	-	TRBD1	TRBV6-5
TGTGCCAGCAGGAACCAACCTGAGGCCCAGTACTTC	CASRNQPEAQYF	TRBJ2-5	-	-	TRBV28
TGTGCCACCCGCCTTTCGGGAGGGACCGGGGAGCTGTTTTTT	CATRLSGGTGELFF	TRBJ2-2	-	TRBD2	TRBV10-3
TGTGCCAGCAGTTACCCCGGACTAGCGGGAGCCGAGCAGTACTTC	CASSYPGLAGAEQYF	TRBJ2-7	-	TRBD2	TRBV6-5
TGTGCCAGTAGTATAACTGCAAGCGGGAGGGAGCAGTTCTTC	CASSITASGREQFF	TRBJ2-1	-	TRBD2	TRBV19
TGTGCCAGCAGCCGCAGGGGGCTCTATGGCTACACCTTC	CASSRRGLYGYTF	TRBJ1-2	-	TRBD1	TRBV5-8
TGCAGCGTTGTGGGGGCGGGGGCCTACGAGCAGTACTTC	CSVVGAGAYEQYF	TRBJ2-7	-	-	TRBV29-1
TGTGCCAGCAGCATAGTGACTAATGAAAAACTGTTTTTT	CASSIVTNEKLFF	TRBJ1-4	-	-	TRBV5-5
TGTGCCAGCAGTGTTAGACTAGCGTCCTACAATGAGCAGTTCTTC	CASSVRLASYNEQFF	TRBJ2-1	-	TRBD2	TRBV27
TGTGCCAGCAGCTTAGGGGCTAGCGGGAGCTCCTACGAGCAGTACTTC	CASSLGASGSSYEQYF	TRBJ2-7	-	TRBD2	TRBV7-2
TGTGCCAGCAGCTTAGGGCAGGCGCTCTACGAGCAGTACTTC	CASSLGQALYEQYF	TRBJ2-7	once	-	TRBV7-8
TGTGCCAGCTCACCGGGACTAGCGGGAGAGGAAAATGAGCAGTTCTTC	CASSPGLAGEENEQFF	TRBJ2-1	-	TRBD2	TRBV18
TGTGCTAGTGGTTTTCAGGGGCGTTCAACCTACGAGCAGTACTTC	CASGFQGRSTYEQYF	TRBJ2-7	-	-	TRBV12-5
TGTGCCAGCATTACCGTTAGCGCTGAGAATGAGCAGTTCTTC	CASITVSAENEQFF	TRBJ2-1	-	-	TRBV6-1
TGTGCCATCAGCCAGATGACCGGGACATTAAACGAGCAGTACTTC	CAISQMTGTLNEQYF	TRBJ2-7	-	-	TRBV10-3
TGCGCCAGCAGTGCGGGACTGAACACCGGGGAGCTGTTTTTT	CASSAGLNTGELFF	TRBJ2-2	-	-	TRBV5-1